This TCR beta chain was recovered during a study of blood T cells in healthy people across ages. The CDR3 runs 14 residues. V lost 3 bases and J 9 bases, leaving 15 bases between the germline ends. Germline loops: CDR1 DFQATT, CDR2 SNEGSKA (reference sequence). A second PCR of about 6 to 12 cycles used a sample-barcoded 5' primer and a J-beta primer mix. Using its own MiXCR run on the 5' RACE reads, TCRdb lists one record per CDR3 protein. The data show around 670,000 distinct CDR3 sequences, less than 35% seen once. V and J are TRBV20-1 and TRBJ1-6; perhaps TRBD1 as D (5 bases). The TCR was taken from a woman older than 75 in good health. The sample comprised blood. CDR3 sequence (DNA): TGCAGTGCTAGCTCGGGGCCCCAGGGTTCACCCCTCCACTTT. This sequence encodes CSASSGPQGSPLHF.